This T cell receptor beta chain was found in a study of early T cells in non-severe SARS-CoV-2 infection. MiXCR, applied by TCRdb to the 5' RACE reads, yields one record per CDR3 protein. This table has about 44,000 distinct CDR3 sequences, 6% to 6.5% appearing once. The CDR3 is made up of 16 amino acids. V lost 1 base and J 4 bases, leaving 14 bases between the germline ends. The chain couples TRBV12-3 or TRBV12-4 to TRBJ2-1; D remains ambiguous. The source of this sequence is an adult who was a healthcare worker with PCR-confirmed SARS-CoV-2 infection or an uninfected control (not recorded which). The sequenced sample was whole blood. The CDR3 DNA reads as TGTGCCAGCAGTTTAGGGCTAGGGATTCTATACAATGAGCAGTTCTTC. The encoded protein is CASSLGLGILYNEQFF.